This T cell receptor (beta chain) derives from a study of OX40 agonist ivuxolimab in advanced cancers. Study as a whole: Patients receiving dose escalation had hepatocellular carcinoma, melanoma, renal cell or head and neck cancer. Averaging roughly 60 years in age, with a range of about 23 to 80, the cohort was 65% to 85% male.

Per germline, CDR1 SEHNR and CDR2 FQNEAQ (reference sequence). V lost 5 bases, J lost 7 bases, and 19 bases lay in between. This CDR3 has 15 amino acids. Here immunoSEQ multiplex PCR was the method, and the copy in TCRdb shows in-frame clones only, minus some. The sample lists approximately 97,000 clones, roughly nine tenths seen once, with around 5.2% in the top ten. Sequencing used CD4+ or CD8+ T cells sorted from blood, obtained in a trial of the OX40 agonist ivuxolimab. The J gene is TRBJ2-3, the V gene TRBV7-9; D perhaps matches TRBD2 (6 bases). This clonotype originated in an adult with an advanced solid tumor such as melanoma, head and neck, liver or kidney cancer. The CDR3 DNA reads TGTGCCAGCAGCCTGGACGATGGGGACTTTTATACGCAGTATTTT. It is translated as CASSLDDGDFYTQYF.